These T cell receptor beta chains were read from a single sample in a study of blood T cell repertoires in COVID-19. Generated by immunoSEQ multiplex PCR, the TCRdb table keeps only in-frame clones and is missing some. Here the sample spans 200,000 to 250,000 clones, roughly four fifths being singletons. The sequencing input was peripheral blood. The receptors originated from a woman in her sixties or seventies with acute or convalescent COVID-19. CDR3s include the opening cysteine and the closing phenylalanine or tryptophan. D genes are given only for firm matches. The size entry is marked missing in some rows and otherwise reads once, few, many or a size class.

>TRBV6-4|NA|NA|TRBJ1-4
TGTGCCAGCAACAGACGTAACAGGGTTCCGGAAGGGGCTAATGAAAAACTGTTTTTT
CASNRRNRVPEGANEKLFF
>TRBV28|NA|NA|TRBJ1-2
TGTGCCAGCAGTTTCGGTCGAGGCTACACCTTC
CASSFGRGYTF
>TRBV5-6|few|NA|TRBJ2-3
TGTGCCAGCAGCTCTTTGAGCGGAGATACGCAGTATTTT
CASSSLSGDTQYF
>TRBV5-6|NA|TRBD1|TRBJ1-1
TGTGCCAGCAGACCGGACAGGGGGCGAGTCACTGAAGCTTTCTTT
CASRPDRGRVTEAFF
>TRBV5-8|NA|TRBD1|TRBJ1-1
TGTGCCAGCAGCTCGAGCCCGGGGGACAGGAACACTGAAGCTTTCTTT
CASSSSPGDRNTEAFF
>TRBV18|few|TRBD1|TRBJ2-5
TGTGCCAGCTCATTCGACAGGGAAGAGACCCAGTACTTC
CASSFDREETQYF
>TRBV28|few|TRBD1|TRBJ2-7
TGTGCCAGCAGTGAAAACAGGGGTATCGCCTACGAGCAGTACTTC
CASSENRGIAYEQYF
>TRBV18|NA|NA|TRBJ1-2
TGTGCCAGCTCACCTGCGGGGGACCCTTATGGCTACACCTTC
CASSPAGDPYGYTF
>TRBV5-1|NA|NA|TRBJ2-7
TGCGCCAGCAGCCTATACACAGGAACCTACGAGCAGTACTTC
CASSLYTGTYEQYF
>TRBV5-4|NA|NA|TRBJ1-2
TGTGCCAGCAGCTTAGAGGGTTTCTTGAGGTCGGGCTACACCTTC
CASSLEGFLRSGYTF